This TCR beta chain was sequenced during a study of tumor and adjacent non-tumor tissue in lung cancer. Study summary: Patients comprised 12 adenocarcinoma, 2 squamous cell carcinoma and 1 small cell lung cancer. Overall study findings and caveats: Tumor tissue had significantly higher TCR diversity than normal lung.

The template was RNA from unsorted bulk tissue. Newly diagnosed lung cancer patients had thoracic surgery in China, August–late 2014, without prior chemotherapy. Regarding this clonotype: As yet, its antigen is unknown. A clone one base away is much larger, so this may be a read error.

TCRbeta libraries were built with three rounds of nested PCR, modified from ARM-PCR. TCRdb processed the multiplex PCR reads anew with MiXCR; each CDR3 protein has one entry. The sample yields approximately 130,000 distinct CDR3 sequences, around three fifths seen once. The ends were cut back, 7 bases at V and 4 bases at J, with 15 bases in the middle. The germline V gene has CDR1 MNHEY and CDR2 SVGEGT. The CDR3 has 14 amino acids. The receptor's source is a man aged 25 to 40 with non-small cell lung cancer. The sample taken for sequencing was lung tumor tissue. The V call is TRBV6-2 or TRBV6-3, the J call TRBJ2-3; D remains unclear. The CDR3 DNA sequence: TGTGCCAGCATACTCGGCGACGAGTCAGATACGCAGTATTTT. Translated, it gives CASILGDESDTQYF.